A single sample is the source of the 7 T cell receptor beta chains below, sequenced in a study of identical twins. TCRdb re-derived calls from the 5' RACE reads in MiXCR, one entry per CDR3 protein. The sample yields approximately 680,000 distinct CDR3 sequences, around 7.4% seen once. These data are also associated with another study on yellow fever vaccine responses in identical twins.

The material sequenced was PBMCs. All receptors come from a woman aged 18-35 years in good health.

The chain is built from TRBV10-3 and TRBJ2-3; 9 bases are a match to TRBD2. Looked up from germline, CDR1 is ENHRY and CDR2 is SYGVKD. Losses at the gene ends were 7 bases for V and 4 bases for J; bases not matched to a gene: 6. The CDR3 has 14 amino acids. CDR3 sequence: CAITAGGRADTQYF. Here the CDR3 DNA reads TGTGCCATCACGGCGGGGGGGCGGGCAGATACGCAGTATTTT.

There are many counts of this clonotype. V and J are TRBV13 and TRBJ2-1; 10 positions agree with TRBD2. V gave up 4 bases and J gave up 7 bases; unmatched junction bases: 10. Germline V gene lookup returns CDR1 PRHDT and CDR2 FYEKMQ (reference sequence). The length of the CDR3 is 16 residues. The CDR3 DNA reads TGTGCCAGCAGCTCGAAGAGCGGGAGGGCCGGGAATGAGCAGTTCTTC. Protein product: CASSSKSGRAGNEQFF.

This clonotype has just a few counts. This CDR3 is CVTTGSNTGELFF. CDR3 bases: TGTGTTACGACAGGATCCAACACCGGGGAGCTGTTTTTT. V is TRBV6-1 and J is TRBJ2-2; the D gene is possibly TRBD1 (6 bases). The CDR3 is 13 amino acids. Germline V gene sequence: CDR1 MNHNS, CDR2 SASEGT.

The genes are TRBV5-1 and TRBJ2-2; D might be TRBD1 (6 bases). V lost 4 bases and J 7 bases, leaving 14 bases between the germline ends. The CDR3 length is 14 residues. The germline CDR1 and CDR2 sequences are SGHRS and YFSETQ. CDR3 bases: TGCGCCAGCAGCGGCTGGACAGTAGGCGGGGAGCTGTTTTTT. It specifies CASSGWTVGGELFF.

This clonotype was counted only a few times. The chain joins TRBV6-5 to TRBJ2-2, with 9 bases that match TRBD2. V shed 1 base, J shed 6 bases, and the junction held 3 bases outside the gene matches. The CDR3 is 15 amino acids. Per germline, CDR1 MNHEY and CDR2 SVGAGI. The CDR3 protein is CASSYFAGGAGELFF. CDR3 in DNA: TGTGCCAGCAGTTACTTTGCGGGGGGGGCCGGGGAGCTGTTTTTT.

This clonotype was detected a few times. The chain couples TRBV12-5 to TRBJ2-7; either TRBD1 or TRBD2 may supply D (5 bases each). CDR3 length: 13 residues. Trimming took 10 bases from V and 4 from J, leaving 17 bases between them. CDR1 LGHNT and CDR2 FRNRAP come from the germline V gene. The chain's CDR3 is CATSLGTDYEQYF. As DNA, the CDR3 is TGTGCTACCTCCCTTGGGACGGATTACGAGCAGTACTTC.

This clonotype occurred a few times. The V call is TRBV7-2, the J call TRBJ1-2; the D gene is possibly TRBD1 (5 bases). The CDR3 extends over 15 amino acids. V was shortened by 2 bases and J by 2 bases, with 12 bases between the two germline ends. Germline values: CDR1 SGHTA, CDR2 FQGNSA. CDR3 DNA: TGTGCCAGCAGCTTACAGGGCGGAGAGAACTATGGCTACACCTTC. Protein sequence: CASSLQGGENYGYTF.